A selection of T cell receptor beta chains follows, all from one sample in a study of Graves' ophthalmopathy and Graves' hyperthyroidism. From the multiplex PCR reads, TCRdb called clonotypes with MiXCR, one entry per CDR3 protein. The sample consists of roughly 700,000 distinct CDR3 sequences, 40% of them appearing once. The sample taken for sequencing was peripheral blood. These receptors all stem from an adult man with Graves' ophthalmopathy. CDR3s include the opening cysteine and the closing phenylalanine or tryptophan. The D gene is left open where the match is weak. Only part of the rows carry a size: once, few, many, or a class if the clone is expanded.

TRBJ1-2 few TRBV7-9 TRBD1 TGTGCCAGCAGCTCAAGGACAGGCACAAACTATGGCTACACCTTC CASSSRTGTNYGYTF
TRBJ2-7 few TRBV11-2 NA TGTGCCAGCAGCTCGGGACCCCACGAGCAGTACTTC CASSSGPHEQYF
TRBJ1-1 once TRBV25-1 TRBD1 TGTGCCAGCAGCCAATCGTGGACAGGGATGAACACTGAAGCTTTCTTT CASSQSWTGMNTEAFF
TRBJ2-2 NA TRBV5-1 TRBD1 TGCGCCAGCAGCTATGCCGGGACAGGGCTAACCGGGGAGCTGTTTTTT CASSYAGTGLTGELFF
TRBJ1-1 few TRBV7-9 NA TGTGCCAGCAGCTTGGAGTTGCGGGAACGAAATGAAGCTTTCTTT CASSLELRERNEAFF
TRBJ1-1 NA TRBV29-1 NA TGCAGCGTTGTAGGTGTTTCGAACACTGAAGCTTTCTTT CSVVGVSNTEAFF
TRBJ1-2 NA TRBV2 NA TGTGCCAGCAGTGGGGAAATCGGGAACTATGGCTACACCTTC CASSGEIGNYGYTF
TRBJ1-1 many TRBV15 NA TGTGCCACCAGCAGCCGGACGGGAGGGAACACTGAAGCTTTCTTT CATSSRTGGNTEAFF
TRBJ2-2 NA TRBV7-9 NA TGTGCCAGCAGACACAGGGTCGGCACCGGGGAGCTGTTTTTT CASRHRVGTGELFF
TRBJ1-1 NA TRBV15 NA TGTGCCACCAGCAGAGGACAGTTCAACACTGAAGCTTTCTTT CATSRGQFNTEAFF
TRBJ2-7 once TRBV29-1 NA TGCTCGGCGCAGAACGGGGGCTACGAGCAGTACTTC CSAQNGGYEQYF
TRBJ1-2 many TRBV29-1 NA TGCAGCTTTGGGTCGACGGGCTATGGCTACACCTTC CSFGSTGYGYTF
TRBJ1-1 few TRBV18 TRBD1 TGTGCCAGCTCATGGGACAGGGACACTGAAGCTTTCTTT CASSWDRDTEAFF
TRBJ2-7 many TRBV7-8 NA TGTGCCAGCAGCCCAGGGGGGAGGCGTCGCGAGCAGTACTTC CASSPGGRRREQYF
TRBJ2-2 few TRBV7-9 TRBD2 TGTGCCAGCAGCCCCCCCTGGACTAGCGGGGAGTACGGGGAGCTGTTTTTT CASSPPWTSGEYGELFF
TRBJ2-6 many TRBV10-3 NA TGTGCCATCACGGGCAGGTCTGTCTCTGGGGCCAACGTCCTGACTTTC CAITGRSVSGANVLTF
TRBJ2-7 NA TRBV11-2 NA TGTGCCAGCAGCTCTCTACAGGGATACGAGCAGTACTTC CASSSLQGYEQYF
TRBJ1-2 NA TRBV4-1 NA TGTGCCAGCAGCCTGGACATTTACTCTAACTATGGCTACACCTTC CASSLDIYSNYGYTF
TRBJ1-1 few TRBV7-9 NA TGTGCCAGCAGCCAACGGACCTCGAACACTGAAGCTTTCTTT CASSQRTSNTEAFF
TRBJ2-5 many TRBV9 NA TGTGCCAGCAGCTCCCGAATAGGGGAAGAGACCCAGTACTTC CASSSRIGEETQYF
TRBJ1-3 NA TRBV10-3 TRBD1 TGTGCCAGCAGTTGGTACCCCGGGACAGGGGGCGGCACCATATATTTT CASSWYPGTGGGTIYF
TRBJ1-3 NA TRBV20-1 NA TGCAGTGCTCTCGGGCCCAACTCTGGAAACACCATATATTTT CSALGPNSGNTIYF
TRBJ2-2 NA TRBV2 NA TGTGCCAGCATCCTCGGGGGCCCAGTCACCGGGGAGCTGTTTTTT CASILGGPVTGELFF
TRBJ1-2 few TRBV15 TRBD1 TGTGCCACCAGCAGAGGGACAGGGTGGTATGGCTACACCTTC CATSRGTGWYGYTF
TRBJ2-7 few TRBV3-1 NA TGTGCCAGCAGCCAAGATACCTACGAGCAGTACTTC CASSQDTYEQYF